A single sample is the source of the 24 T cell receptor beta chains below, sequenced in a study of T cells in localized non-small cell lung cancer (TCRdb year 2020). The library was produced with the immunoSEQ multiplex PCR assay. The table comes from immuneACCESS by way of TCRdb, which keeps in-frame sequences with V and J called. Part of the clones is missing from these tables; in studies checked, under half for an unresolved V gene and the rest for unknown reasons. The sample table shows tens of thousands of clones, and around 90% are seen once. The ten largest clones take up under 7% of the sample. Source: peripheral blood, taken before any cancer treatment. The origin of the receptors is a male donor older than 55 with stage I lung adenocarcinoma.

The V and J genes are TRBV6-5 and TRBJ1-2, with 7 bases aligning to TRBD1. The CDR3 is 13 residues long. V trimming: 4 bases; J trimming: 7 bases; junction bases outside the gene matches: 6. The V gene's germline CDR1 is MNHEY and CDR2 SVGAGI. This CDR3 reads CASSFTGVAGYTF. The CDR3 region has the DNA TGTGCCAGCAGTTTTACAGGGGTTGCTGGCTACACCTTC.

The chain combines TRBV29-1 with TRBJ2-3; 10 bases match TRBD2. With V trimmed by 2 bases and J by 1 base, 12 bases remained unmatched. The CDR3 is made up of 18 amino acids. The germline CDR1 and CDR2 sequences are SQVTM and ANQGSEA. DNA of the CDR3: TGCAGCGTTGAACGGGGGCTAGCGGGGGTTGACGGCACAGATACGCAGTATTTT. This codes for CSVERGLAGVDGTDTQYF.

The genes are TRBV7-8 and TRBJ1-5, with D uncertain. The CDR3 has 13 amino acids. Trimming cost V 1 base and J 4 bases, with 5 bases left between them. Per the germline V gene, CDR1 is SGHVS and CDR2 is FQNEAQ. CDR3 DNA sequence: TGTGCCAGCAGCTTAGGAGAGAATCAGCCCCAGCATTTT. Translated, it gives CASSLGENQPQHF.

This clone was detected only a few times. The chain joins TRBV2 to TRBJ1-6; TRBD1 aligns across 10 bases. Germline CDR1 and CDR2: SNHLY and FYNNEI. This CDR3 has 15 amino acids. V was pared by 4 bases and J by 9 bases, with 6 bases of the junction left unmatched. CDR3 nucleotides: TGTGCCAGCAGTGCGGGACAGGGGAGGAGTTCACCCCTCCACTTT. Protein: CASSAGQGRSSPLHF. Based on the CDR3 plus reference TRBV2 and TRBJ1-6, the full variable domain is EPEVTQTPSHQVTQMGQEVILRCVPISNHLYFYWYRQILGQKVEFLVSFYNNEISEKSEIFDDQFSVERPDGSNFTLKIRSTKLEDSAMYFCASSAGQGRSSPLHFGNGTRLTVT.

The chain joins TRBV29-1 to TRBJ2-6; maybe TRBD2 (6 bases). Trimming took off 6 bases at V and 4 bases at J, with 13 bases between the two ends. Germline V gene lookup returns CDR1 SQVTM and CDR2 ANQGSEA. This CDR3 is built from 14 residues. CDR3 nucleotide sequence: TGCAGCGTCGGGCTGCGGGGAGGGGCCAACGTCCTGACTTTC. Its protein product is CSVGLRGGANVLTF.

The rearrangement links TRBV7-2 to TRBJ1-4; no clear D. Germline V CDR1 and CDR2: SGHTA, FQGNSA. Between the trimmed V and J ends, which lost 0 bases and 1 base, there was a span of 3 bases. The CDR3 runs 14 residues. CDR3 bases: TGTGCCAGCAGCTTAGCGGGAACTAATGAAAAACTGTTTTTT. Its protein is CASSLAGTNEKLFF. The full variable domain, with the rest looked up from reference TRBV7-2 and TRBJ1-4, is GAGVSQSPSNKVTEKGKDVELRCDPISGHTALYWYRQSLGQGLEFLIYFQGNSAPDKSGLPSDRFSAERTGGSVSTLTIQRTQQEDSAVYLCASSLAGTNEKLFFGSGTQLSVL.

The chain employs TRBV19 and TRBJ1-2; 7 bases line up with TRBD1. The germline V gene encodes CDR1 LNHDA and CDR2 SQIVND (reference sequence). The CDR3 contains 16 residues. Trimming at V came to 2 bases and at J to 5 bases, leaving 11 bases not matched to a gene. This CDR3 reads CASSIFGQDFIYGYTF. The DNA of the CDR3 is TGTGCCAGTAGTATATTTGGACAGGACTTTATTTATGGCTACACCTTC.

The genes are TRBV5-6 and TRBJ1-2, with unresolved D. CDR1 is SGHDT and CDR2 is YYEEEE in the germline V gene. V was trimmed by 0 bases and J by 5 bases, leaving 8 bases between them. This CDR3 spans 13 amino acids. In DNA form, the CDR3 reads TGTGCCAGCAGCTTGGCGGAGGGTTATGGCTACACCTTC. Its protein product is CASSLAEGYGYTF.

The V gene is TRBV10-2, the J gene TRBJ2-2; TRBD1 is a possible D gene (6 bases). The V gene lost 2 bases and the J gene lost 5 bases, with 15 bases spanning the gap. CDR3 size: 16 residues. From germline, CDR1 is WSHSY and CDR2 SAAADI. CDR3 loop: CASSESRAGVTGELFF. The CDR3 nucleotides are TGCGCCAGCAGTGAGAGTAGGGCAGGGGTAACCGGGGAGCTGTTTTTT.

The rearrangement links TRBV27 to TRBJ2-7, with a tentative D call TRBD2 (5 bases). V was clipped by 5 bases and J by 7 bases, with 9 bases between them. Germline V gives CDR1 MNHEY, CDR2 SMNVEV (reference sequence). The CDR3 is 11 residues long. The CDR3 nucleotides are TGTGCCAGCAGTCATGGACTTGAGCAGTACTTC. Residues: CASSHGLEQYF.

This clone has just a few counts. The J gene is TRBJ2-1, the V gene TRBV5-1, with 11 bases that match TRBD2. The V gene's germline CDR1 is SGHRS and CDR2 YFSETQ. This CDR3 is built from 16 residues. After removal of 2 bases from V and 2 bases from J, the junction contained 3 bases not matched to a gene. The CDR3 reads CASSLTSGGTYNEQFF. In nucleotides, the CDR3 is TGCGCCAGCAGCTTAACTAGCGGGGGAACCTACAATGAGCAGTTCTTC.

The chain links TRBV28 to TRBJ1-6; weak D call: TRBD1 (5 bases). Trimming stripped 5 bases from V and 10 bases from J, with 15 bases between. Germline V gene lookup returns CDR1 MDHEN and CDR2 SYDVKM. This CDR3 has 14 residues. The CDR3 DNA is TGTGCCAGCAGTACAGGCGGGTCGGGATCACCCCTCCACTTT. This codes for CASSTGGSGSPLHF. The full variable domain, with the rest looked up from reference TRBV28 and TRBJ1-6, is DVKVTQSSRYLVKRTGEKVFLECVQDMDHENMFWYRQDPGLGLRLIYFSYDVKMKEKGDIPEGYSVSREKKERFSLILESASTNQTSMYLCASSTGGSGSPLHFGNGTRLTVT.

The V gene is TRBV29-1, the J gene TRBJ1-1; unclear D gene. V gave up 5 bases and J gave up 6 bases, with 22 bases separating them. The CDR3 totals 15 residues. The germline V gene has CDR1 SQVTM and CDR2 ANQGSEA. Here the CDR3 reads CSVTGRGSNRPEAFF. CDR3 DNA sequence: TGCAGCGTTACTGGACGGGGTTCCAACCGCCCTGAAGCTTTCTTT.

V usage is TRBV5-1 and J usage is TRBJ2-2; D may be TRBD2 (5 bases). CDR1 SGHRS and CDR2 YFSETQ come from the germline V gene. The CDR3 extends over 18 amino acids. The V end was cut by 1 base, the J end by 4 bases, with 20 bases between. CDR3 loop: CASSLPPLTSLVTGELFF. The CDR3 region has the DNA TGCGCCAGCAGCTTGCCGCCCCTTACTAGTCTTGTCACCGGGGAGCTGTTTTTT.

The CDR3 nucleotides are TGTGCCAGCTCAAAACAGGGGAAAGCTGGAAACACCATATATTTT. Its protein product is CASSKQGKAGNTIYF. This rearrangement joins TRBV18 to TRBJ1-3; 7 positions agree with TRBD1. Germline V gives CDR1 KGHSH, CDR2 LQKENI. After removal of 5 bases from V and 2 bases from J, the junction contained 6 bases not matched to a gene. The CDR3 has 15 amino acids.

The chain has TRBV19 and TRBJ1-2, with 9 bases matching TRBD1. Germline V gene sequence: CDR1 LNHDA, CDR2 SQIVND (reference sequence). V dropped 5 bases and J dropped 6; count of bases not matched to a gene: 4. This CDR3 spans 13 amino acids. In DNA form, the CDR3 reads TGTGCCAGTAGTGTTACAGGGGGCGATGGCTACACCTTC. It translates to CASSVTGGDGYTF.

The CDR3 DNA is TGCGCCAGCAGCCTCCGAGTAGGACAGGAAGGTGAAAAACTGTTTTTT. Amino acids: CASSLRVGQEGEKLFF. The genes are TRBV5-1 and TRBJ1-4; 7 bases agree with TRBD1. The CDR3 loop spans 16 amino acids. Trimming removed 4 bases from V and 7 bases from J; junction bases left unmatched: 13. The germline CDR1 and CDR2 sequences are SGHRS and YFSETQ.

CDR3 residues: CASSRFDGSDTQYF. DNA of the CDR3: TGTGCCAGCAGCCGATTCGACGGGTCAGATACGCAGTATTTT. The rearrangement joins TRBV14 to TRBJ2-3; D not certain. V dropped 4 bases and J dropped 4 bases, with 12 bases sitting between them. The CDR3 loop spans 14 amino acids. Germline loops: CDR1 SGHDN, CDR2 FVKESK.

The J gene is TRBJ2-7, the V gene TRBV2, with 7 bases aligning to TRBD1. The germline V gene encodes CDR1 SNHLY and CDR2 FYNNEI. J lost 0 bases, V lost 4 bases, and 6 bases had no gene match. The CDR3 runs 15 residues. CDR3 coding DNA: TGTGCCAGCAGTGCCGACAGGGCCCCCTCCTACGAGCAGTACTTC. Residues: CASSADRAPSYEQYF.

This clone is a singleton in its sample. The chain combines TRBV21-1 with TRBJ2-7; no DNA check was done on the table's D call, TRBD1. TRBV21-1 corresponds to a pseudogene. The CDR3 sequence is 16 residues long. The CDR3 sequence: CASSERDRVHGYEQYF. Here the CDR3 DNA reads TGTGCCAGCAGCGAAAGGGACAGGGTTCACGGCTACGAGCAGTACTTC.

This chain uses TRBV5-1 with TRBJ2-7, with a possible D match to TRBD1 (5 bases). The germline V and J ends were trimmed by 0 bases and 0 bases, with 10 bases remaining between them. The CDR3 runs 15 residues. Germline V gene lookup returns CDR1 SGHRS and CDR2 YFSETQ. The CDR3 loop reads CASSLDRTSSYEQYF. The DNA of the CDR3 is TGCGCCAGCAGCTTGGACAGGACCAGCTCCTACGAGCAGTACTTC.

V and J are TRBV30 and TRBJ2-3; no clear D. This CDR3 region has 13 residues. The V gene lost 0 bases and the J gene lost 6 bases, with 10 bases spanning the gap. Per the germline V gene, CDR1 is GTSNPN and CDR2 is SVGIG (reference sequence). For the CDR3, the DNA is TGTGCCTGGAGTGTGCCCCGTCTTGATACGCAGTATTTT. Amino acids: CAWSVPRLDTQYF.

A single count supports this clone. For the CDR3, the DNA is TGTGCCTGGTATCCAATCCAGGGGTCCCCCGGGGAGCTGTTTTTT. It codes for CAWYPIQGSPGELFF. The chain links TRBV30 to TRBJ2-2, with D perhaps TRBD1 (6 bases). CDR1 GTSNPN and CDR2 SVGIG come from the germline V gene (reference sequence). This CDR3 region has 15 residues. Trimming removed 5 bases from V and 6 bases from J, with 19 bases in between.

This clone was counted a single time. The V and J genes are TRBV14 and TRBJ1-6; no firm D call. CDR3 length: 16 residues. The V end was cut by 1 base, the J end by 6 bases, with 13 bases between. Germline assignment: CDR1 SGHDN and CDR2 FVKESK. The CDR3 protein is CASSQAGRSLNSPLHF. Written as DNA, the CDR3 is TGTGCCAGCAGCCAAGCTGGCAGGAGCCTTAATTCACCCCTCCACTTT.